The present T cell receptor (beta chain) was sequenced within a study of post-analysis software for immune sequencing data. Broader study findings: Controls significantly exceeded multiple sclerosis patients in normalized Chao1 diversity. When the samples were clustered directly with F measure, those that had been prepared in the same batch showed strong co-clustering. There were about 5 TRBV segments more frequent in patients than controls, and TRBV5-6, TRBV5-1 and TRBV20-1 were among them.

To note about this clonotype: Its target is not known.

Germline loops: CDR1 SNHLY, CDR2 FYNNEI. The V gene lost 4 bases and the J gene lost 7 bases, with 14 bases spanning the gap. This CDR3 comprises 14 residues. Built from TCR beta cDNA, the libraries had unique molecular identifiers in them. TCRdb called the PCR reads again in MiXCR, with one record for every CDR3 protein. The sample lists around 710,000 distinct CDR3 sequences, 46% occurring once. This receptor was taken from a girl aged 10 to 17 with multiple sclerosis. The sample consisted of blood. V and J are TRBV2 and TRBJ1-5; D call uncertain. As DNA, the CDR3 is TGTGCCAGCAGTGCTAGGCGGGCCTCCCAGCCCCAGCATTTT. Its translation: CASSARRASQPQHF. Full variable domain (remainder filled in from reference TRBV2 and TRBJ1-5): EPEVTQTPSHQVTQMGQEVILRCVPISNHLYFYWYRQILGQKVEFLVSFYNNEISEKSEIFDDQFSVERPDGSNFTLKIRSTKLEDSAMYFCASSARRASQPQHFGDGTRLSIL.